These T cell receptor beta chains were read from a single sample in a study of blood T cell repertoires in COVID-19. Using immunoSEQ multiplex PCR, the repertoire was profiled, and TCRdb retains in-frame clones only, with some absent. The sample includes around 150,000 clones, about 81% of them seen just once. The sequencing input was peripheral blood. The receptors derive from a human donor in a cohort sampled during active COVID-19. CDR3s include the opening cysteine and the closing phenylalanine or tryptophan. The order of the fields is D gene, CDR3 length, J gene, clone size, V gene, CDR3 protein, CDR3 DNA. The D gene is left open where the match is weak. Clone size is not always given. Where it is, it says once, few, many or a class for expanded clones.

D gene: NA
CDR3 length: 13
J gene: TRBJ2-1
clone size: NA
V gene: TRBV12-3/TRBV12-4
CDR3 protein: CASSAPSHAEQFF
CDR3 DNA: TGTGCCAGCAGTGCGCCCTCTCACGCCGAGCAGTTCTTC

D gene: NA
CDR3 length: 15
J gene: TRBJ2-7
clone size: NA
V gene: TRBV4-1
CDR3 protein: CASSQSIRENYEQYF
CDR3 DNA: TGCGCCAGCAGCCAATCTATTCGGGAGAACTACGAGCAGTACTTC

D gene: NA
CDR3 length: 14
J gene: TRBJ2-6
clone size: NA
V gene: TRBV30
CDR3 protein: CAWSGPSGANVLTF
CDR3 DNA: TGTGCCTGGAGTGGGCCATCTGGGGCCAACGTCCTGACTTTC

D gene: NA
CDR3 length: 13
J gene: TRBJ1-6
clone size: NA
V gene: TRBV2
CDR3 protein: CASQTGEGSPLHF
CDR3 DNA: TGTGCCAGCCAGACGGGGGAAGGTTCACCCCTCCACTTT

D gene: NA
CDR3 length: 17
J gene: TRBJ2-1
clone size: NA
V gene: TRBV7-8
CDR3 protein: CASSLAQLGGFYNEQFF
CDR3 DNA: TGTGCCAGCAGCTTAGCGCAACTCGGGGGTTTCTACAATGAGCAGTTCTTC

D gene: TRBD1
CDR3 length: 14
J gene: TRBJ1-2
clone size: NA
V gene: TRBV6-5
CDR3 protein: CASSLGTGVYGYTF
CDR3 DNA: TGTGCCAGCAGTTTAGGGACAGGCGTCTATGGCTACACCTTC

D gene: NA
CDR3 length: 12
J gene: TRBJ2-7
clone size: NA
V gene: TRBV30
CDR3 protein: CAWMGQGYEQYF
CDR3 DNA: TGTGCCTGGATGGGTCAGGGCTACGAGCAGTACTTC

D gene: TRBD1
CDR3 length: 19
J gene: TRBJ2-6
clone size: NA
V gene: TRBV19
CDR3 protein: CASTFAGTGVLAGANVLTF
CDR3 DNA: TGTGCCAGTACCTTCGCGGGGACAGGGGTTCTCGCTGGGGCCAACGTCCTGACTTTC

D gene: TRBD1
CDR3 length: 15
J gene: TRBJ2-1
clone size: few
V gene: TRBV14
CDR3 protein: CASSPEHRGSDEQFF
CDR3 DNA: TGTGCCAGCAGCCCAGAGCACAGGGGGTCTGATGAGCAGTTCTTC

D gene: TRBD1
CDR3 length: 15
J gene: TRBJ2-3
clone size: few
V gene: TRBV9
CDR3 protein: CASSTRDRVIDTQYF
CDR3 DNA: TGTGCCAGCAGCACTAGGGACAGGGTAATAGATACGCAGTATTTT

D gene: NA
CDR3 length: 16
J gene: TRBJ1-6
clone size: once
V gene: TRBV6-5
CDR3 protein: CASSYSGRIYNSPLHF
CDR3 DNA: TGTGCCAGCAGTTACTCGGGGCGGATATATAATTCACCCCTCCACTTT

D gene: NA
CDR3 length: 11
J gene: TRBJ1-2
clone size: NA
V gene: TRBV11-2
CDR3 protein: CASFGGGGYTF
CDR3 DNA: TGTGCCAGCTTCGGAGGTGGCGGCTACACCTTC

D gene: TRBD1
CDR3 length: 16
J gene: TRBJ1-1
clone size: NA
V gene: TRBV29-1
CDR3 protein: CSVVRQGPVLNTEAFF
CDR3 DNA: TGCAGCGTTGTCAGACAGGGGCCCGTCCTTAACACTGAAGCTTTCTTT

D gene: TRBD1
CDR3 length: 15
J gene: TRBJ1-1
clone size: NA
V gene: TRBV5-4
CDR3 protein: CASSLDRTGVPEAFF
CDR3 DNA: TGTGCCAGCAGCTTGGATAGGACAGGGGTCCCTGAAGCTTTCTTT

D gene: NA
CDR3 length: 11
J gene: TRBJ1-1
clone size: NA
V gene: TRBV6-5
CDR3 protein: CASNRQGEAFF
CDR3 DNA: TGTGCCAGCAACCGGCAGGGTGAAGCTTTCTTT

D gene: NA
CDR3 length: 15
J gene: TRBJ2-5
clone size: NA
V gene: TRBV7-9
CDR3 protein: CASSLSTGISETQYF
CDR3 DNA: TGTGCCAGCAGCTTAAGTACAGGCATTTCGGAGACCCAGTACTTC